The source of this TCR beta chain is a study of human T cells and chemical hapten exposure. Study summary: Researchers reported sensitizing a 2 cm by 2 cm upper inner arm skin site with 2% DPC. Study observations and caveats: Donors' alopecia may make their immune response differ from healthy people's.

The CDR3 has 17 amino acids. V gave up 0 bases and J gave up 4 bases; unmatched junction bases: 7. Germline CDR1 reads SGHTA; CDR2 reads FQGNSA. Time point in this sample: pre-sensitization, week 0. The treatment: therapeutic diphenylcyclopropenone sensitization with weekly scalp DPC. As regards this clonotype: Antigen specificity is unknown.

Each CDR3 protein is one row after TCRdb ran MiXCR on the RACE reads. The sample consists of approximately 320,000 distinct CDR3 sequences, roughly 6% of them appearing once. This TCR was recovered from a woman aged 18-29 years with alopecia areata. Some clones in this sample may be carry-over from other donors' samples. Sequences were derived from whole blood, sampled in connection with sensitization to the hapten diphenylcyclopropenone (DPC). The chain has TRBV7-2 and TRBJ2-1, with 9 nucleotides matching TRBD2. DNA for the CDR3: TGTGCCAGCAGCTTAGCGTTAGTACTAGCGGGTTACAATGAGCAGTTCTTC. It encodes CASSLALVLAGYNEQFF.